The clone carrying this T cell receptor beta chain was seen a single time. The CDR3 carries no conserved terminal phenylalanine or tryptophan, so it likely arises from a read error. The data were obtained in a study of tumor and adjacent non-tumor tissue in lung cancer. The library came from three nested PCR rounds adapted from ARM-PCR protocols. One entry per CDR3 protein, called by TCRdb with MiXCR from the multiplex PCR reads. The sample consists of over 85,000 distinct CDR3 sequences, approximately 80% of them appearing once. RNA was extracted from bulk tissue without any cell sorting. Germline V CDR1 and CDR2: SGHNT, YYREEE (reference sequence). The CDR3 loop spans 15 amino acids.

The rearrangement joins TRBV5-4 to TRBJ2-7, with 10 nucleotides matching TRBD1. The sequenced material came from lung tumor tissue. This clonotype originated in a man aged 65-85 years with non-small cell lung cancer. The CDR3 nucleotides read TGTGCATGCAGCACGGACAGGGGGTACTCCTACGAGCAGTACTTA. This sequence encodes CACSTDRGYSYEQYL.